This T cell receptor (beta chain) was found in a study of blood T cell repertoires in COVID-19. This CDR3 spans 15 amino acids. The V gene's germline CDR1 is SGHNT and CDR2 YYREEE (reference sequence). The junction had 9 bases not matched to a gene; V was cut back by 5 bases and J by 5 bases. Participants, about 18 to 90 years old, spanned 24 US areas. Clinical history as reported by participants underpinned cohort assignment. Some clones are missing from TCRdb's copy, which holds only in-frame ones; the method was immunoSEQ multiplex PCR. There are about 190,000 clones in the sample; roughly 88% occur only once, and around 9% lies in the top ten.

The receptor was isolated from a woman between 25 and 40 years old who had recovered from COVID-19. The chain links TRBV5-4 to TRBJ2-2; 7 nucleotides align to TRBD1. The sample was PBMCs or T cells enriched from blood (not recorded which). The CDR3 spells CASSATGDGTGELFF. As DNA, the CDR3 is TGTGCCAGCAGTGCTACAGGGGACGGTACCGGGGAGCTGTTTTTT. Full variable domain (missing parts from reference TRBV5-4 and TRBJ2-2): ETGVTQSPTHLIKTRGQQVTLRCSSQSGHNTVSWYQQALGQGPQFIFQYYREEENGRGNFPPRFSGLQFPNYSSELNVNALELDDSALYLCASSATGDGTGELFFGEGSRLTVL.